The next 32 T cell receptor beta chains were all read from a single sample in a study of T-cell reconstitution after alpha-beta-depleted transplantation in children. Preparation of the TCRbeta library was carried out with unique molecular identifiers. From the PCR reads, TCRdb called clonotypes with MiXCR, one entry per CDR3 protein. The table includes 200,000 to 300,000 distinct CDR3 sequences, around 25% detected once. Here the sequenced sample was PBMCs, taken before TCRalphabeta/CD19-depleted stem cell transplant. The source of these receptors is a girl aged 2-15 years with Fanconi anemia, due to receive a stem cell transplant.

The chain employs TRBV7-9 and TRBJ2-1; possibly TRBD1 or TRBD2 for D (5 bases each). The CDR3 loop spans 15 amino acids. Germline V lookup: CDR1 SEHNR, CDR2 FQNEAQ (reference sequence). Trimming left V 5 bases short and J 7 bases short, with 18 bases between. The CDR3 loop is CASSQSGPSRNEQFF. The CDR3 DNA sequence: TGTGCCAGCAGCCAATCGGGACCATCCAGGAATGAGCAGTTCTTC. Complete variable domain (other parts from reference TRBV7-9 and TRBJ2-1): DTGVSQNPRHKITKRGQNVTFRCDPISEHNRLYWYRQTLGQGPEFLTYFQNEAQLEKSRLLSDRFSAERPKGSFSTLEIQRTEQGDSAMYLCASSQSGPSRNEQFFGPGTRLTVL.

A remark on this clonotype: This may be a read error: a much more frequent sequence differs by one nucleotide. A read error is likely, as this CDR3 ends without the conserved phenylalanine or tryptophan. V and J are TRBV29-1 and TRBJ2-7, with no clear D. V shed 4 bases and J shed 0 bases, with 7 bases lying between them. The CDR3 extends over 12 amino acids. From germline, CDR1 is SQVTM and CDR2 ANQGSEA. The DNA for the CDR3 is TGCAGCGTTGCTCAGTCCTCCTACGAGCAGTACTCC. Residues: CSVAQSSYEQYS.

A word on this clonotype: The junction and the germline gene differ at one end; a read error may be behind it. This CDR3 reads CASSVDGTSLQTHYF. Here the CDR3 DNA reads TGTGCCAGCAGCGTAGATGGGACTAGCTTACAGACCCATTACTTC. J is TRBJ2-5 and V is TRBV9; 9 nucleotides line up with TRBD2. Germline CDR1 SGDLS, CDR2 YYNGEE. CDR3 length equals 15 residues.

This clonotype was counted between two and nine times. The CDR3 DNA is TGCAGCGTTGTCAGGGTCGGAGATTACGAGCAGTACTTC. Translation: CSVVRVGDYEQYF. The V gene is TRBV29-1, the J gene TRBJ2-7; perhaps TRBD1 as D (5 bases). Germline V CDR1 and CDR2: SQVTM, ANQGSEA. This CDR3 spans 13 amino acids. Trimming took 4 bases from V and 4 from J, leaving 14 bases between them.

This clonotype was observed at least ten times. This chain uses TRBV29-1 with TRBJ2-1; TRBD2 aligns across 7 bases. The V segment lost 4 bases and the J segment 4 bases; nucleotides outside the gene matches: 13. This CDR3 spans 16 amino acids. The germline V gene encodes CDR1 SQVTM and CDR2 ANQGSEA. CDR3 sequence: CSVVDLYGRSYNEQFF. CDR3 in DNA: TGCAGCGTTGTAGACTTATACGGGAGGTCTTACAATGAGCAGTTCTTC.

This clonotype came up many times. This chain uses TRBV20-1 with TRBJ2-4; no clear D. This CDR3 region has 13 residues. Looked up from germline, CDR1 is DFQATT and CDR2 is SNEGSKA (reference sequence). The CDR3 spells CSQNTKAKNIQYF. CDR3 DNA sequence: TGCAGCCAAAACACGAAAGCCAAAAACATTCAGTACTTC.

At least ten counts were recorded for this clonotype. V is TRBV3-1 and J is TRBJ2-7; no reliable D call. CDR1 and CDR2 from the germline V gene are LGHDT and YNNKEL (reference sequence). V lost 2 bases to trimming and J lost 4 bases, with 18 bases between them. This CDR3 contains 16 residues. Here the CDR3 reads CASSQRTKIAKYEQYF. In nucleotides, the CDR3 is TGTGCCAGCAGCCAACGGACCAAGATCGCGAAATACGAGCAGTACTTC.

The CDR3 loop reads CASSRSLRQGSYNEQFF. The DNA for the CDR3 is TGTGCCAGCAGCCGAAGCCTGAGACAGGGTAGTTACAATGAGCAGTTCTTC. The chain joins TRBV3-1 to TRBJ2-1; 7 positions agree with TRBD1. After removal of 4 bases from V and 4 bases from J, the junction contained 13 bases not matched to a gene. This CDR3 comprises 17 residues. Germline V gene lookup returns CDR1 LGHDT and CDR2 YNNKEL (reference sequence).

This clonotype was seen at least ten times. The chain employs TRBV5-1 and TRBJ2-1, with 10 bases aligning to TRBD2. Per germline, CDR1 SGHRS and CDR2 YFSETQ. J gave up 0 bases and V 2 bases, and 14 bases lay outside the gene matches. The CDR3 is made up of 20 amino acids. The CDR3 DNA is TGCGCCAGCAGCTTCACCGGCCTAACTAGCGGGGTGAGCTCCTACAATGAGCAGTTCTTC. This gives the protein CASSFTGLTSGVSSYNEQFF.

The chain couples TRBV7-6 to TRBJ1-1; 7 nucleotides match TRBD1. From germline, CDR1 is SGHVS and CDR2 FNYEAQ. The ends lost 5 bases at V and 0 bases at J; junction bases unmatched: 6. The CDR3 is 15 amino acids. The CDR3 region is CASSPRQGMNTEAFF. CDR3 DNA: TGTGCCAGCAGCCCCCGACAGGGTATGAACACTGAAGCTTTCTTT.

The rearrangement links TRBV12-3 or TRBV12-4 to TRBJ2-3, with 8 bases that match TRBD1. The CDR3 sequence is 19 residues long. V shed 0 bases, J shed 4 bases, and the junction held 15 bases outside the gene matches. The CDR3 sequence is CASSLAGTGRWKLADTQYF. The CDR3 region has the DNA TGTGCCAGCAGTTTAGCGGGGACAGGCCGGTGGAAGTTGGCAGATACGCAGTATTTT.

The chain couples TRBV20-1 to TRBJ2-3; the D gene is possibly TRBD2 (6 bases). Germline loops: CDR1 DFQATT, CDR2 SNEGSKA (reference sequence). The germline V and J ends were trimmed by 4 bases and 4 bases, with 24 bases remaining between them. This CDR3 comprises 17 residues. The CDR3 DNA follows: TGCAGTGCTACACTGGGAGCGGGCCCGATGGGGGCAGATACGCAGTATTTT. This sequence encodes CSATLGAGPMGADTQYF.

This clonotype was seen a few times. This chain uses TRBV20-1 with TRBJ2-7, with 7 nucleotides matching TRBD1. This CDR3 spans 14 amino acids. Germline assignment: CDR1 DFQATT and CDR2 SNEGSKA (reference sequence). CDR3 nucleotide sequence: TGCAGCGGGACAGAGTATATGGTGTCGAAGGGGCAGTACTTC. This gives the protein CSGTEYMVSKGQYF.

This clonotype was seen ten or more times. This chain links TRBV6-5 with TRBJ2-3, with D perhaps being TRBD1 or TRBD2 (6 bases each). V lost 6 bases to trimming and J lost 4 bases, with 11 bases between them. Germline V gene sequence: CDR1 MNHEY, CDR2 SVGAGI. The CDR3 sequence is 13 residues long. CDR3 nucleotides: TGTGCCAGCAGGAGAGGGGGGCCAGATACGCAGTATTTT. Translating it yields CASRRGGPDTQYF.

The V gene is TRBV7-8, the J gene TRBJ2-1; 9 bases map to TRBD2. Germline V gives CDR1 SGHVS, CDR2 FQNEAQ. Losses at the gene ends were 5 bases for V and 5 bases for J; bases not matched to a gene: 13. The CDR3 runs 17 residues. CDR3 residues: CASSPPPWREGNNEQFF. Here the CDR3 DNA reads TGTGCCAGCAGCCCACCCCCCTGGCGGGAGGGAAACAATGAGCAGTTCTTC.

This clonotype was seen more than once but under ten times. The chain employs TRBV20-1 and TRBJ2-1; D is unclear. V shed 0 bases and J shed 5 bases, with 11 bases lying between them. CDR1 is DFQATT, CDR2 SNEGSKA, per germline (reference sequence). The CDR3 runs 14 residues. Here the CDR3 reads CSARDKSANNEQFF. Here the CDR3 DNA reads TGCAGTGCTAGAGATAAGTCGGCGAACAATGAGCAGTTCTTC.

This clonotype appeared many times. The chain has TRBV29-1 and TRBJ2-7; the D gene is possibly TRBD2 (5 bases). Germline CDR1 and CDR2: SQVTM and ANQGSEA. The CDR3 covers 12 residues. V lost 5 bases to trimming and J lost 5 bases, with 13 bases between them. CDR3 nucleotides: TGCAGCGTTTCCCGGGGTCTCGACGAGCAGTACTTC. Translation gives CSVSRGLDEQYF.

At least ten counts were recorded for this clonotype. This chain joins TRBV11-2 and TRBJ1-1, with 9 bases fitting TRBD1. Trimming cost V 10 bases and J 0 bases; bases outside gene matches: 18. Germline V lookup: CDR1 SGHAT, CDR2 FQNNGV. The CDR3 loop spans 18 amino acids. CDR3: CAIRLRNRGRFMNTEAFF. The CDR3 DNA reads TGTGCCATCCGACTTAGGAACAGGGGGCGATTCATGAACACTGAAGCTTTCTTT.

This clonotype was detected many times. The chain is built from TRBV20-1 and TRBJ2-7; 10 nucleotides line up with TRBD1. CDR1 is DFQATT, CDR2 SNEGSKA, per germline (reference sequence). The CDR3 covers 17 residues. J lost 5 bases, V lost 6 bases, and 19 bases had no gene match. CDR3 sequence reads: CSAARTGGILRDHEQYF. The DNA for the CDR3 is TGCAGTGCCGCTCGGACAGGGGGAATCCTCAGGGACCACGAGCAGTACTTC.

The chain recombines TRBV6-5 with TRBJ1-3, with D perhaps TRBD1 (5 bases). The CDR3 is 14 amino acids. Trimming took off 2 bases at V and 3 bases at J, with 8 bases between the two ends. Germline V gene data show CDR1 as MNHEY and CDR2 as SVGAGI. CDR3 in amino acids: CASSYRGFGNTIYF. The CDR3 DNA reads as TGTGCCAGCAGTTACAGGGGTTTTGGAAACACCATATATTTT.

This rearrangement joins TRBV15 to TRBJ2-1; possibly TRBD1 for D (6 bases). The CDR3 loop spans 18 amino acids. CDR1 is LNHNV, CDR2 YYDKDF, per germline (reference sequence). The V gene lost 5 bases and the J gene lost 9 bases, with 29 bases spanning the gap. The CDR3 region is CATSGYSGVRAAGGEQFF. CDR3 bases: TGTGCCACCAGCGGATACTCAGGGGTCCGGGCGGCGGGTGGTGAGCAGTTCTTC.

The V gene is TRBV18, the J gene TRBJ2-1; a weak D match, TRBD1 (6 bases). Germline V lookup: CDR1 KGHSH, CDR2 LQKENI. This CDR3 region has 13 residues. Deletions cut 4 bases from V and 9 bases from J, with 13 bases between. This chain's CDR3 is CASSLSPGVEQFF. Written as DNA, the CDR3 is TGTGCCAGCTCACTCTCGCCAGGGGTTGAGCAGTTCTTC.

As concerns this clonotype: With a much larger clone just one base away, this may be a read error. The genes are TRBV20-1 and TRBJ2-5, with 7 bases fitting TRBD1. This CDR3 region has 13 residues. Germline-derived CDR1 and CDR2 are DFQATT and SNEGSKA (reference sequence). Trimming at V came to 7 bases and at J to 3 bases, leaving 8 bases not matched to a gene. Here the CDR3 reads CSVNLDREETQYF. DNA for the CDR3: TGCAGTGTCAATCTTGACAGGGAAGAGACCCAGTACTTC.

This clonotype has more than one count but fewer than ten. V usage is TRBV12-3 or TRBV12-4 and J usage is TRBJ2-5; no definite D call. The CDR3 is 12 residues long. Trimming removed 5 bases from V and 1 base from J, with 5 bases in between. The CDR3 loop reads CASSRAQETQYF. The CDR3 DNA sequence: TGTGCCAGCAGTCGGGCCCAAGAGACCCAGTACTTC.

This clonotype was seen more than once but under ten times. The chain links TRBV6-5 to TRBJ2-7; D may be TRBD1 (5 bases). CDR1 MNHEY and CDR2 SVGAGI come from the germline V gene. Trimming left V 0 bases short and J 1 base short, with 10 bases between. The CDR3 length is 15 residues. The CDR3 here is CASSYSTAPSYEQYF. CDR3 nucleotide sequence: TGTGCCAGCAGTTACTCGACAGCCCCATCCTACGAGCAGTACTTC.

The V gene is TRBV29-1, the J gene TRBJ2-5, with D tentatively TRBD1 (6 bases). The germline gives CDR1 SQVTM, CDR2 ANQGSEA. CDR3 length equals 13 residues. Deletions cut 6 bases from V and 4 bases from J, with 15 bases between. CDR3 bases: TGCAGCGTCTCAGGGGCCCTGGGAGAGACCCAGTACTTC. Translated, it gives CSVSGALGETQYF.

This clonotype was seen ten or more times. The chain employs TRBV29-1 and TRBJ2-3, with 12 nucleotides matching TRBD2. From germline, CDR1 is SQVTM and CDR2 ANQGSEA. Trimming at V came to 7 bases and at J to 0 bases, leaving 2 bases not matched to a gene. The CDR3 sequence is 14 residues long. CDR3 in DNA: TGCAGCGGAGGGACTAGCGGGAGCACAGATACGCAGTATTTT. This encodes CSGGTSGSTDTQYF.

V usage is TRBV20-1 and J usage is TRBJ2-7, with no clear D. The germline V and J ends were trimmed by 6 bases and 6 bases, with 12 bases remaining between them. From germline, CDR1 is DFQATT and CDR2 SNEGSKA (reference sequence). There are 11 residues in the CDR3. The CDR3 loop reads CSAPGPSEQYF. Here the CDR3 DNA reads TGCAGTGCCCCGGGTCCCTCCGAGCAGTACTTC.

A few counts support this clonotype. The rearrangement links TRBV7-8 to TRBJ2-7; D not certain. CDR1 is SGHVS, CDR2 FQNEAQ, per germline. The V end lost 4 bases, the J end lost 3 bases, and 19 bases lay between the germline ends. This CDR3 contains 16 residues. The CDR3 sequence is CASSYTPAETNYEQYF. Written as DNA, the CDR3 is TGTGCCAGCAGCTACACTCCCGCGGAGACCAACTACGAGCAGTACTTC.

The V call is TRBV30, the J call TRBJ2-1, with D maybe TRBD2 (5 bases). Trimming shortened V by 4 bases and J by 8 bases, and 18 bases separated the two germline ends. Germline V lookup: CDR1 GTSNPN, CDR2 SVGIG (reference sequence). This CDR3 has 14 amino acids. The CDR3 nucleotides are TGTGCCTGGACCTACCTCGGGGAAGAGGATGAGCAGTTCTTC. Its translation: CAWTYLGEEDEQFF.

This clonotype has ten or more counts. The V call is TRBV29-1, the J call TRBJ2-7; a weak D match, TRBD2 (5 bases). V lost 4 bases and J lost 2, with 15 bases in between. The CDR3 has 14 amino acids. Germline CDR1 and CDR2: SQVTM and ANQGSEA. CDR3 DNA sequence: TGCAGCGTTGTACGGGGAAGTATAACCTACGAGCAGTACTTC. Translated, it gives CSVVRGSITYEQYF.

A note on this clonotype: Since a much larger clone is just one base distant, this may be a read error. Likely a read error: the CDR3 ends without its conserved phenylalanine or tryptophan. V is TRBV20-1 and J is TRBJ1-5; tentative D call: TRBD1 (5 bases). Germline CDR1 reads DFQATT; CDR2 reads SNEGSKA (reference sequence). Trimming took 3 bases from V and 5 from J, leaving 11 bases between them. The CDR3 sequence is 13 residues long. The CDR3 is CSASGDPDQPQHC. CDR3 coding DNA: TGCAGTGCTAGTGGGGACCCAGATCAGCCCCAGCATTGT.